This TCR beta chain was observed in a study of response to subunit inactivated influenza vaccine. Study-wide points: Authors suggested few new T cells are recruited by each seasonal influenza vaccination.

In this sample, this clonotype turned up once. Antigen specificity is unknown. MiXCR, applied by TCRdb to the RT-PCR reads, yields one record per CDR3 protein. This repertoire shows about 650,000 distinct CDR3 sequences, less than 20% found once; its top ten account for roughly 12%. The CDR3 runs 14 residues. Germline CDR1 SGDLS, CDR2 YYNGEE. With 4 bases removed from V and 4 bases from J, the gap between germline ends came to 14 bases. The material was PBMCs from blood, obtained 12 days after vaccination. This sequence joins TRBV9 and TRBJ1-1; D perhaps matches TRBD1 (6 bases). The source of this sequence is a man aged 45 to 65 who received an inactivated influenza vaccine. The CDR3 sequence is CASSPGQKVTEAFF. DNA for the CDR3: TGTGCCAGCAGCCCCGGACAGAAAGTCACTGAAGCTTTCTTT.